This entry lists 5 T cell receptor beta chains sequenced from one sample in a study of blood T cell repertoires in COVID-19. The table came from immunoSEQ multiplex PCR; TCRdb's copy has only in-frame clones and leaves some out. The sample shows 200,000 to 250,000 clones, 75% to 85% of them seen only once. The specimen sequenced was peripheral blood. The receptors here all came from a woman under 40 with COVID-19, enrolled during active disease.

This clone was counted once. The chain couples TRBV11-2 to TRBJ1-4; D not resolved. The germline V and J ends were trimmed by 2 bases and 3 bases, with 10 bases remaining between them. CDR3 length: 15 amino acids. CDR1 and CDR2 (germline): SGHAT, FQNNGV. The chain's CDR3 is CASSLSAGSNEKLFF. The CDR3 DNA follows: TGTGCCAGCAGCTTATCCGCAGGCTCTAATGAAAAACTGTTTTTT.

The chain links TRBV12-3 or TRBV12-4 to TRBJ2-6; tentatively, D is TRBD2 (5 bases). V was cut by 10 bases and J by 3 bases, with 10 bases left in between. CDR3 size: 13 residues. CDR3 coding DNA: TGTGCCATCACGGGGAGTGGGGCCAACGTCCTGACTTTC. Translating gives CAITGSGANVLTF.

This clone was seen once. The CDR3 reads CASEGHFRNYGYTF. CDR3 DNA sequence: TGTGCCAGCGAGGGACACTTTAGAAACTATGGCTACACCTTC. The chain links TRBV6-5 to TRBJ1-2, with D possibly TRBD1 on 6 matching bases. The CDR3 runs 14 residues. CDR1 is MNHEY, CDR2 SVGAGI, per germline. Trimming took off 8 bases at V and 2 bases at J, with 15 bases between the two ends.

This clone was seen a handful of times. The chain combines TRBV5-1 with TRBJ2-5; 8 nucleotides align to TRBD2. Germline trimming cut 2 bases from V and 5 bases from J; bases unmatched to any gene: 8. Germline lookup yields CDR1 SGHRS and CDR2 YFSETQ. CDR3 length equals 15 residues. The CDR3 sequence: CASSFMAGGGETQYF. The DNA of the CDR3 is TGCGCCAGCAGCTTCATGGCGGGGGGAGGGGAGACCCAGTACTTC.

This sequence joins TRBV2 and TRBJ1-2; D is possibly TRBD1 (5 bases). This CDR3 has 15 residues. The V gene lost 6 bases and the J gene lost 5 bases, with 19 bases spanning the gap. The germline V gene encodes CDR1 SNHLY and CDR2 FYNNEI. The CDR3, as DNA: TGTGCCAGCAGCCCCACACCAGGGAATATGTATGGCTACACCTTC. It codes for CASSPTPGNMYGYTF.